This T cell receptor beta chain was sequenced for a study of Ad26.COV2.S vaccination and SARS-CoV-2 variants. The CDR3 runs 14 residues. Per germline, CDR1 SNHLY and CDR2 FYNNEI. The V and J ends lost 6 bases and 2 bases, in that order; junction bases with no gene match: 5. The treatment denotes: around 19 received Ad26.COV2.S at low or high dose, single or two shots; 5 received placebo; per-sample allocation not given. The study sampled participants on day 63 after the first vaccine or placebo injection. TCRdb's table, derived via immunoSEQ multiplex PCR, lists solely in-frame clones and lacks some. The table has over 400,000 clones, 92% seen once.

The source of this sequence is a person aged 18-60 years who received the Ad26.COV2.S COVID-19 vaccine or a placebo. This rearrangement joins TRBV2 to TRBJ2-5, with 8 nucleotides matching TRBD1. The sequences come from peripheral blood, collected in a trial of Ad26.COV2.S vaccine versus placebo. The CDR3 coding sequence is TGTGCCAGCAGGAGGGGGACAGGACAAGAGACCCAGTACTTC. This translates into CASRRGTGQETQYF.